This entry features one T cell receptor (beta chain) sequence. Germline-derived CDR1 and CDR2 are LGHDT and YNNKEL (reference sequence). This CDR3 has 13 residues. V lost 4 bases, J lost 6 bases, and 2 bases stayed unmatched. The source of the sample is a study of blood T cell repertoires in COVID-19. Study at large: Italy, Spain and the United States were the sources of the convalescent and acute COVID-19 samples. The cDNA or gDNA used as material had been derived from T cells, B-cell-depleted T cells, or PBMCs.

As handled by the study authors: Reference gene primers were amplified, and this amplification served to estimate nucleated cell counts. Generated by immunoSEQ multiplex PCR, the TCRdb table keeps only in-frame clones and is missing some. The V and J calls and clone size were taken over from that table, and D and trimming were inferred from the DNA. Of roughly 90,000 clones listed, roughly 85% were seen once; the top ten hold about two fifths. The receptor was isolated from a man older than 75 with acute or convalescent COVID-19. The chain combines TRBV3-1 (or the pseudogene TRBV3-2) with TRBJ1-5, with 8 bases matching TRBD1. Sequencing was done on a sample of peripheral blood. CDR3 sequence: CASSPDRGQPQHF. In DNA form, the CDR3 reads TGTGCCAGCAGCCCAGACAGGGGTCAGCCCCAGCATTTT.